The 5 T cell receptor beta chains reported below all come from one sample, sequenced in a study of HIV-infected patients and healthy controls. One entry per CDR3 protein results from TCRdb running MiXCR on the 5' RACE reads. The sample records around 64,000 distinct CDR3 sequences, about a sixth being singletons. Sequencing was done on a sample of CD4+ T cells from blood. The origin of the receptors is a human donor in good health.

This clonotype has at least ten counts. The chain couples TRBV6-2 or TRBV6-3 to TRBJ1-5; D not certain. This CDR3 is 17 amino acids long. V lost 0 bases and J lost 3, with 15 bases in between. Per germline, CDR1 MNHEY and CDR2 SVGEGT. In nucleotides, the CDR3 is TGTGCCAGCAGTTACTCGTCTTACAAGGCACCCAATCAGCCCCAGCATTTT. Translating gives CASSYSSYKAPNQPQHF.

The DNA of the CDR3 is TGCAGTGCTAGAGTCGGTCTAGCGGCCTTACTAGCCAAAAACATTCAGTACTTC. Its translation is CSARVGLAALLAKNIQYF. The chain is built from TRBV20-1 and TRBJ2-4, with 7 bases matching TRBD2. Germline V gives CDR1 DFQATT, CDR2 SNEGSKA (reference sequence). The V gene end was trimmed by 1 base and the J gene end by 0 bases; junction bases not matched to a gene: 12. The CDR3 spans 18 residues.

This clonotype was seen more than once but under ten times. This chain links TRBV20-1 with TRBJ2-1; 7 nucleotides agree with TRBD2. The CDR3 is made up of 16 amino acids. Germline V gene sequence: CDR1 DFQATT, CDR2 SNEGSKA (reference sequence). V shed 8 bases, J shed 5 bases, and the junction held 18 bases outside the gene matches. The CDR3 DNA reads as TGCAGTTCGACTAGCTCCTGGGGGTCTTACAACAATGAGCAGTTCTTC. Translated, it gives CSSTSSWGSYNNEQFF.

The V gene is TRBV30, the J gene TRBJ1-4; no reliable D call. The CDR3 consists of 12 residues. CDR1 and CDR2 from the germline V gene are GTSNPN and SVGIG (reference sequence). Trimming shortened V by 2 bases and J by 3 bases, and 4 bases separated the two germline ends. CDR3: CAWSPSNEKLFF. CDR3 coding DNA: TGTGCCTGGAGTCCTTCTAATGAAAAACTGTTTTTT.

V and J are TRBV5-1 and TRBJ2-5; weak D call: TRBD1 (6 bases). V was trimmed by 1 base and J by 2 bases, leaving 21 bases between them. Germline V gene lookup returns CDR1 SGHRS and CDR2 YFSETQ. There are 18 residues in the CDR3. In DNA form, the CDR3 reads TGCGCCAGCAGCTTGACAGGGTCGATGGGCACGAGACAAGAGACCCAGTACTTC. Amino acids: CASSLTGSMGTRQETQYF. Based on the CDR3 plus reference TRBV5-1 and TRBJ2-5, the full variable domain is KAGVTQTPRYLIKTRGQQVTLSCSPISGHRSVSWYQQTPGQGLQFLFEYFSETQRNKGNFPGRFSGRQFSNSRSEMNVSTLELGDSALYLCASSLTGSMGTRQETQYFGPGTRLLVL.